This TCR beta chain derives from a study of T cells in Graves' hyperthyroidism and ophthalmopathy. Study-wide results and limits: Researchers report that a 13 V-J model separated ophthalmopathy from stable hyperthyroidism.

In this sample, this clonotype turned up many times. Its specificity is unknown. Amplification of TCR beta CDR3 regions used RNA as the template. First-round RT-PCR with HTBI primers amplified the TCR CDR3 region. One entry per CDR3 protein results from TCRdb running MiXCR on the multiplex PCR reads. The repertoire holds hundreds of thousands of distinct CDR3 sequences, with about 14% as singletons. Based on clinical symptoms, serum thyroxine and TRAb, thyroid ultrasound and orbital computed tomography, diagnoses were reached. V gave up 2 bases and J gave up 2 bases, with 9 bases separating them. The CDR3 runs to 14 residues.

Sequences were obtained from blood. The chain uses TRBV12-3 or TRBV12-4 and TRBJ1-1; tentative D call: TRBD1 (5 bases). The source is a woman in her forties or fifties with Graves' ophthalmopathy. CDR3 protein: CASSLQGRNTEAFF. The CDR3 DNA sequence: TGTGCCAGCAGTTTACAGGGAAGAAACACTGAAGCTTTCTTT.